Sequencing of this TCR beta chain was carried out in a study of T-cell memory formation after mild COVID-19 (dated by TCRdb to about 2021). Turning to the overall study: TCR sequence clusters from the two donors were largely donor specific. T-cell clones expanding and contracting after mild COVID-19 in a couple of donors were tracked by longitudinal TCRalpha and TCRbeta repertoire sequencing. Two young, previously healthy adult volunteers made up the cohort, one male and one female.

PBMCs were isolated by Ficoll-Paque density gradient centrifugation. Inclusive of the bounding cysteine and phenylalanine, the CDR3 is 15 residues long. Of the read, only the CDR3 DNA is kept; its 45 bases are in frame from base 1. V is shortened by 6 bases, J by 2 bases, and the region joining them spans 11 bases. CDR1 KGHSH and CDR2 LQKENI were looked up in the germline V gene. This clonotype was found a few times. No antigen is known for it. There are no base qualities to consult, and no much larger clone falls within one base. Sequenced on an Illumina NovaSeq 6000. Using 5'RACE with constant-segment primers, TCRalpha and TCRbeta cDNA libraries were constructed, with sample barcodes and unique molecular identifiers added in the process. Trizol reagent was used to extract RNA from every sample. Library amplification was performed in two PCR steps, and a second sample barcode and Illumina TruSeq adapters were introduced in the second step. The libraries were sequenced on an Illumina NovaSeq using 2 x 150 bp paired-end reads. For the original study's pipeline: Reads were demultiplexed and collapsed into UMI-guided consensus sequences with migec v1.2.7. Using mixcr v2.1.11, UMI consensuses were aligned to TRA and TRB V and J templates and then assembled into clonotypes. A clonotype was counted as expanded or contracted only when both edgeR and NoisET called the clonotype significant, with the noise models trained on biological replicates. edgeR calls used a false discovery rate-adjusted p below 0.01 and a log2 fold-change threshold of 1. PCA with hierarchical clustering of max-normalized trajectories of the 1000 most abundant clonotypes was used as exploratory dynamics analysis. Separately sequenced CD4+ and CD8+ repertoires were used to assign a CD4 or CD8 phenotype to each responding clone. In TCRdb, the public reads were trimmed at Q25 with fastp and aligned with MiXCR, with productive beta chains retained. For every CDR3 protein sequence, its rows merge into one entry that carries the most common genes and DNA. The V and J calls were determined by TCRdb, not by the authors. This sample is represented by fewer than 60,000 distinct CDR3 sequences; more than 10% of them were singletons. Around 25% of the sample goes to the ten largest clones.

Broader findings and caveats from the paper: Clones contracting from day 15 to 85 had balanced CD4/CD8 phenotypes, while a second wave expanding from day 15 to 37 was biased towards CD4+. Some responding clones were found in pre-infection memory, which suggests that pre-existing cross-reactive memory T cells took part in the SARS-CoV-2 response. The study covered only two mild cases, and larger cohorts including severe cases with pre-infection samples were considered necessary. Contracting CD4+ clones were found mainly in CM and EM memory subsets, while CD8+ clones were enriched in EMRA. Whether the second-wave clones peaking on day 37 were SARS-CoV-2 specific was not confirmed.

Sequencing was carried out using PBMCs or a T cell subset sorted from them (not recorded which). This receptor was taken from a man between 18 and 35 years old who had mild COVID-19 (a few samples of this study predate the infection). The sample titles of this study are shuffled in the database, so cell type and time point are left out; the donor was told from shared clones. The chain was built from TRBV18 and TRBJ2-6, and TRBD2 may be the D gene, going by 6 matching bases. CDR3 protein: CASSFGGAGANVLTF. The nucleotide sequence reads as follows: TGTGCCAGCTCCTTCGGCGGGGCTGGGGCCAACGTCCTGACTTTC. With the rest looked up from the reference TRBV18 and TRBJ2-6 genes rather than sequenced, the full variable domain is NAGVMQNPRHLVRRRGQEARLRCSPMKGHSHVYWYRQLPEEGLKFMVYLQKENIIDESGMPKERFSAEFPKEGPSILRIQQVVRGDSAAYFCASSFGGAGANVLTFGAGSRLTVL.